This T cell receptor beta chain appears in the sequencing data of a study of blood T cell repertoires in COVID-19. Followed longitudinally, the Seattle patients had been enrolled during active infection. In the authors' methods: Reference gene primer amplification in the assay estimated nucleated cell counts. The assay was immunoSEQ multiplex PCR, and TCRdb's table has in-frame clones only and misses some. D and trimming come from the DNA, and the V and J calls and clone size come from that table. Seen here are around 340,000 clones, approximately 89% observed once, and the top ten hold 3.5% to 4%. Germline V gives CDR1 MGHRA, CDR2 YSYEKL. V lost 4 bases and J lost 0, with 19 bases in between. The CDR3 contains 19 residues.

The chain joins TRBV4-1 to TRBJ1-6; weak D call: TRBD1 (6 bases). Sequenced: peripheral blood. This clonotype was sampled from a woman aged 55-75 years with COVID-19, enrolled during active disease. The CDR3 region is CASSRAGTTPSSYNSPLHF. DNA for the CDR3: TGCGCCAGCAGCCGAGCCGGGACAACCCCAAGCTCCTATAATTCACCCCTCCACTTT.